This T cell receptor beta chain was identified in a study of blood T cell repertoires in COVID-19 (dated by TCRdb to 2019 to 2021). The study in broad terms: Samples covering the acute and convalescent phases of COVID-19 were provided by collaborators in the United States, Italy and Spain. HLA class I and class II types, where available, came from metadata supplied by the sample provider rather than from assay-based typing. The material from the prospective study consisted of cDNA or gDNA derived from T cells, B-cell-depleted T cells, or PBMCs. The sample metadata nearly always contained a de-identified subject ID, COVID-19 status, age in years and sex. A freely available public database, intended as a resource for researchers studying the immune response to SARS-CoV-2, is where the repertoires were released. Samples were obtained from the ongoing ImmuneRACE study (first 160 participants) and from roughly 1,300 subjects provided by 6 global collaborators. Subjects who had been exposed to COVID-19, were actively infected with it, or had recovered from it provided the deeply sampled blood TCRbeta repertoires that made up the dataset.

Sequences LGHNT (CDR1) and FRNRAP (CDR2) are obtained from the germline V gene. V gives up 6 bases and J gives up 3 bases, and the segment between their germline ends measures 9 bases. From the cysteine up to the phenylalanine, the CDR3 has a length of 13 residues. Here the CDR3 DNA is all that survives: 39 bases in frame from base 1. Collaborating institutions collected whole blood in K2EDTA tubes following their own protocols. For TCRbeta analysis, collaborators shipped samples in one of three forms: frozen whole blood, isolated PBMCs, or DNA extracted from either of those sample types. General findings and caveats noted by the study authors: How much clinical and demographic metadata was included differed by source and by participant, and the metadata was provided uncurated.

TCRbeta CDR3 regions were amplified from genomic DNA using the immunoSEQ Assay, a bias-controlled multiplex PCR. Processing in the source paper ran as follows. The number of nucleated cells in each sample was estimated by amplification of reference gene primers within the assay. Sequence reads were collapsed and filtered to measure the absolute abundance of every unique TCRbeta CDR3 rearrangement. For each sample, productive Simpson clonality was calculated by taking the square root of Simpson's diversity index across productive rearrangements. Sourced from immuneACCESS, this table was stored by TCRdb with only in-frame sequences that have V and J called. A share of the clones is absent; for the studies checked, an unresolved V gene accounts for under half, and the remainder has no known explanation. V, J and clone size reflect that table, while D and trimming were determined from the DNA. This sample is represented by 170,000 or so clones; roughly 90% of them were singletons. The top ten hold 0.5% to 0.6% of the sample.

Of note for this clone: Its specific antigen is unknown. Qualities for individual bases were not recorded, and no much larger clone is one base off.

The sequence is built from TRBV12-5 and TRBJ2-1; TRBD1 might be the D gene, on 6 matching bases. This TCR was sampled from a man between 45 and 60 years old with acute or convalescent COVID-19. Sequencing input: peripheral blood. CDR3 sequence: CASGTGLYNEQFF. The bases are TGTGCTAGTGGAACAGGGCTCTACAATGAGCAGTTCTTC.